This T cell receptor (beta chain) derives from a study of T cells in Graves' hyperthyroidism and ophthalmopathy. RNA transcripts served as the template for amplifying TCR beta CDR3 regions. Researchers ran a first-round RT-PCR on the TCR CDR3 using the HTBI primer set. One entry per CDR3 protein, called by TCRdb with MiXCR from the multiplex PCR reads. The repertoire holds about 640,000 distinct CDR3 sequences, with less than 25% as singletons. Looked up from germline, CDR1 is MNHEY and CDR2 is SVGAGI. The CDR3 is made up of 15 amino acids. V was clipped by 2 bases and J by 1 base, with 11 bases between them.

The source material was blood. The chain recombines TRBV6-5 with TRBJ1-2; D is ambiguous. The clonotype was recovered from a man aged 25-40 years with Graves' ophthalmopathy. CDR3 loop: CASSYIVGVNYGYTF. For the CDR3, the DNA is TGTGCCAGCAGTTACATCGTCGGGGTTAACTATGGCTACACCTTC.